This T cell receptor beta chain came from a study of CD8+ T cells in alopecia areata (dated by TCRdb to the late 2010s). Regarding the study in general: Treated patients were enrolled in an open-label pilot trial of oral tofacitinib at 5 to 10 mg twice daily for moderate-to-severe alopecia areata. Tofacitinib was administered for 6 to 18 months, and 6 months of follow-up off drug were then conducted to assess delayed response and recurrence. The SALT score, which quantifies the percentage of affected scalp surface area, was used to measure disease severity in treated patients. In both human patients and the C3H/HeJ mouse model, the study applied high-throughput TCRbeta sequencing to look at T cell clonal expansion in alopecia areata. Human TCRbeta sequencing covered scalp tissue and sorted CD4+ and CD8+ peripheral blood T cells from patchy and totalis/universalis alopecia areata patients and healthy controls. Biopsies were taken from tofacitinib-treated patients at baseline and at 4 and 24 weeks of treatment, and a later scalp biopsy was taken in several of the tofacitinib-treated patients. Scalp clonality was compared across normal scalp (n=4), patchy alopecia areata scalp (n=8), and alopecia totalis/universalis scalp (n=8). RNA was extracted with the PAXgene miRNA kit for fixed scalp, the miRNeasy kit for PBMCs, and the RNeasy kit for mouse skin. TCRbeta CDR3 regions were amplified by immunoSEQ multiplex PCR using 35 Vbeta forward and 13 Jbeta reverse primers. Beyond this particular receptor, the publication reports: Scalp clonality and the number of expanded CD8+ clones among the top 100 scalp clones were significantly decreased by tofacitinib. Unlike mouse skin, which is dominated by gammadelta T cells, normal human skin has resident alphabeta T cells that are also sequenced, and this complicates analysis of the scalp TCR repertoire. TCR sequences shared between patients were less clear than in mice, possibly partly because of HLA diversity in the patient population. Because the treated cohort was small and included a single nonresponder, larger studies are needed to assess links between baseline CD8+ expansion and response. During tofacitinib treatment, many expanded lesional clones remained in scalp and blood, and this persistence may partly explain relapse after treatment is stopped. Compared with normal scalp, lesional scalp, particularly in alopecia totalis/universalis, had higher clonality and more expanded CD8+ clones, which suggests antigenic drive.

According to the study, the label for this sample's treatment or condition signals: oral pan-JAK inhibitor, 5-10 mg twice daily. From alopecia areata patients, peripheral blood was collected along with lesional scalp punch biopsies. After PBMCs were isolated by density centrifugation and stained for CD3, CD4 and CD8, a FACSAria was used to sort CD4+ and CD8+ T cells. Library construction relied on the immunoSEQ multiplex PCR assay. To provide template for TCR sequencing, every sample had RNA extracted and reverse transcribed into cDNA. SuperScript III was used for first-strand cDNA synthesis, primed with a 2:1 mix of oligo-dT and random hexamers. Amplification bias was assessed with a synthetic immune receptor repertoire, and residual bias was removed computationally. As for how the authors treated the data: After raw reads were preprocessed to remove errors, the CDR3 was defined following IMGT conventions as running from the conserved cysteine to phenylalanine. Clonality was calculated as 1 minus Shannon entropy normalized by log2 of the number of productive unique TCRs. Scalp TCRbeta sequences were cross-referenced with sorted blood CD4 and CD8 repertoires so that the CD4 or CD8 identity of scalp clones could be inferred. Sourced from immuneACCESS, this table was stored by TCRdb with only in-frame sequences that have V and J called. A share of the clones is absent; for the studies checked, an unresolved V gene accounts for under half, and the remainder has no known explanation. The V and J calls and clone size were taken over from that table, and D and trimming were inferred from the DNA. The sample includes some 170,000 clones, with less than 75% observed a single time. The ten top clones hold 16% of the sample.

Unmatched junction bases come to 2, with V trimmed by 2 bases and J by 4 bases. The CDR3 sequence holds 13 residues, the cysteine and phenylalanine included. The read is trimmed to its CDR3 DNA, 39 bases read in frame from base 1. CDR1 and CDR2, looked up from the germline V gene, are SQVTM and ANQGSEA. In regard to this clone: What antigen it recognizes has not been identified. No base quality values were provided; no much bigger clone lies one nucleotide off.

The sequence derives from a human donor with alopecia areata. The rearrangement combines TRBV29-1 with TRBJ1-1, with 9 central nucleotides matching TRBD1. Here the sequenced sample was CD4+ T cells sorted from blood, taken at approximately week 55, from a patient treated with tofacitinib. The CDR3 reads as follows: CSVESQGATEAFF. The bases are TGCAGCGTTGAATCACAGGGGGCCACTGAAGCTTTCTTT.